This passage covers 11 T cell receptor beta chains from one sample sequenced in a study of low-dose radiotherapy and immunotherapy resistance in tumors. With TRAV- and TRBV-specific primers, first-strand cDNA was made, covering the alpha and beta chains. PCR amplification of the TCRs was performed with Phusion for 20 to 25 PCR cycles, and it relied on a constant-region primer together with a V-primer adapter. Each CDR3 protein is one row after TCRdb ran MiXCR on the reads. The profile shows around 60,000 distinct CDR3 sequences, about 23% of them singletons. This sample's time point: after trial treatment. Stated treatment: LDRT plus nivolumab, ipilimumab, low-dose cyclophosphamide and aspirin (RACIN trial). Sequences were derived from PBMCs, sampled after low-dose radiotherapy plus immunotherapy. Receptor source: a male donor with prostate cancer.

This clonotype was detected many times. The V and J genes are TRBV5-1 and TRBJ2-7, with D possibly TRBD2 on 6 matching bases. CDR3 length equals 15 residues. The V end lost 2 bases, the J end lost 2 bases, and 14 bases lay between the germline ends. Germline V gives CDR1 SGHRS, CDR2 YFSETQ. The CDR3 sequence is CASSLGGIRAYEQYF. The CDR3 nucleotides are TGCGCCAGCAGCTTAGGAGGGATACGAGCCTACGAGCAGTACTTC.

On this clonotype: It is unclear where the CDR3 begins or ends on the DNA, so no DNA is shown, and the CDR3 is as TCRdb lists it. This sequence joins TRBV18 and TRBJ2-3. Looked up from germline, CDR1 is KGHSH and CDR2 is LQKENI. With termini counted, the CDR3 has 17 amino acids. CDR3 in amino acids: CASSRQTATTGDTQYFF.

This clonotype came up many times. The chain uses TRBV5-1 and TRBJ1-2, with 10 bases lining up with TRBD1. The CDR3 has 16 residues. Germline-derived CDR1 and CDR2 are SGHRS and YFSETQ. J gave up 4 bases and V 0 bases, and 6 bases lay outside the gene matches. The CDR3 DNA is TGCGCCAGCAGCTTGGGACAGGGGGCCGTTAGCTATGGCTACACCTTC. Amino acid sequence: CASSLGQGAVSYGYTF.

This clonotype was counted at least ten times. The chain uses TRBV7-8 and TRBJ2-1; 9 positions match TRBD2. V gave up 5 bases and J gave up 4 bases; unmatched junction bases: 6. The CDR3 runs 15 residues. The germline CDR1 and CDR2 sequences are SGHVS and FQNEAQ. As DNA, the CDR3 is TGTGCCAGCAGCCTACAGCGGGAGGCATACAATGAGCAGTTCTTC. This sequence encodes CASSLQREAYNEQFF.

This clonotype was seen repeatedly, ten times or more. The J gene is TRBJ2-3, the V gene TRBV5-1, with D possibly matching TRBD1 (6 bases). The germline V gene encodes CDR1 SGHRS and CDR2 YFSETQ. This CDR3 comprises 15 residues. V dropped 5 bases and J dropped 7 bases, with 20 bases sitting between them. CDR3 coding DNA: TGCGCCAGCAGGAACCCGGGACACGGGCTTAATACGCAGTATTTT. This translates into CASRNPGHGLNTQYF.

DNA of the CDR3: TGCAGTGCGACCGGGACAGGGAGCTCCTACGAGCAGTTCTTC. It translates to CSATGTGSSYEQFF. The chain joins TRBV20-1 to TRBJ2-1, with 9 positions matching TRBD1. The CDR3 runs 14 residues. In germline, CDR1 is DFQATT, CDR2 SNEGSKA (reference sequence). The V gene end was trimmed by 6 bases and the J gene end by 10 bases; junction bases not matched to a gene: 13.

This clonotype was observed at least ten times. This chain links TRBV6-2 or TRBV6-3 with TRBJ2-5; D may be TRBD1 or TRBD2 (6 bases each). The CDR3 runs to 15 residues. V shed 2 bases and J shed 5 bases, with 15 bases lying between them. Germline assignment: CDR1 MNHEY and CDR2 SVGEGT. The CDR3 bases are TGTGCCAGCAGTTACACCAGGATCGGGGGCGAGACCCAGTACTTC. Encoded protein: CASSYTRIGGETQYF.

In this sample, this clonotype turned up many times. The V call is TRBV12-3 or TRBV12-4, the J call TRBJ1-2, with D unclear. The CDR3 loop spans 13 amino acids. V dropped 6 bases and J dropped 6 bases, with 14 bases sitting between them. Written as DNA, the CDR3 is TGTGCCAGCAGCCCGAGGGAAAAGAATGGCTACACCTTC. Protein: CASSPREKNGYTF.

On this clonotype itself: Because the CDR3's place on the DNA is in doubt, the DNA is left out and the CDR3 is given as listed by TCRdb. The V call is TRBV10-2, the J call TRBJ2-2; the DNA was not compared with TRBD2, the D call given in the table. Germline V CDR1 and CDR2: WSHSY, SAAADI. The CDR3 comprises 16 residues, both ends counted. CDR3 residues: CASRRTSGRLPGSCFF.

In its sample, this clonotype was seen many times. V and J are TRBV15 and TRBJ2-1; D remains unclear. CDR1 is LNHNV and CDR2 is YYDKDF in the germline V gene (reference sequence). The CDR3 extends over 14 amino acids. The V end lost 1 base, the J end lost 0 bases, and 4 bases lay between the germline ends. CDR3 DNA: TGTGCCACCAGCAGAGTCCTCTCCTACAATGAGCAGTTCTTC. This sequence encodes CATSRVLSYNEQFF.

The table lists this clonotype with many counts. The gene calls are TRBV13 and TRBJ2-1; 9 nucleotides line up with TRBD1. J gave up 8 bases and V 3 bases, and 8 bases lay outside the gene matches. This CDR3 has 15 amino acids. CDR1 PRHDT and CDR2 FYEKMQ come from the germline V gene (reference sequence). CDR3 residues: CASSFPNRGLDEQFF. Written as DNA, the CDR3 is TGTGCCAGCAGCTTTCCCAACAGGGGGCTCGATGAGCAGTTCTTC.